This TCR beta chain was recovered during a study of glioma-infiltrating T cells after dendritic cell vaccination. The time point is: after dendritic cell vaccination, including at tumor progression/relapse. The immunoSEQ assay amplified TCRB CDR3 from up to 2 ug DNA. Primers: 60 V beta forward and 13 J beta reverse. The assay was immunoSEQ multiplex PCR, and TCRdb's table has in-frame clones only and misses some. The sample has 65,000 or so clones; roughly 86% are singletons. The CDR3 has 14 amino acids. Germline V gene data show CDR1 as SGHRS and CDR2 as YFSETQ. The V and J ends lost 0 bases and 7 bases, in that order; junction bases with no gene match: 4.

This TCR came from a human donor with glioblastoma. The specimen comprised blood, sampled after dendritic cell vaccination. This chain joins TRBV5-1 and TRBJ2-1; 7 nucleotides line up with TRBD2. The CDR3 region has the DNA TGCGCCAGCAGCTTGGCTACGGGAGGAAATGAGCAGTTCTTC. Protein: CASSLATGGNEQFF.